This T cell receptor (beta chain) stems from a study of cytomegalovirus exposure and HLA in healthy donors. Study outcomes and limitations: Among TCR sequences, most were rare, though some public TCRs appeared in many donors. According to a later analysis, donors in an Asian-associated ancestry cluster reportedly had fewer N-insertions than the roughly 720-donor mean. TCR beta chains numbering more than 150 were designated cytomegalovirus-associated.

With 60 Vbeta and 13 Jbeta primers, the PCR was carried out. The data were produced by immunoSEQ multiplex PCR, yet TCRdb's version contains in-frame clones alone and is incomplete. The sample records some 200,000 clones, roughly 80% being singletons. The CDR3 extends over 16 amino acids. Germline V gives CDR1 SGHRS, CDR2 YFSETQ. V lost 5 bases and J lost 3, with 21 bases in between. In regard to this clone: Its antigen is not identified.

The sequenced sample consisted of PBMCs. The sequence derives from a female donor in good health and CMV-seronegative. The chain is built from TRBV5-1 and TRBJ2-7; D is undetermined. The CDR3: CASSSKDGSSLYEQYF. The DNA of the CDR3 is TGCGCCAGCAGTAGCAAAGACGGCTCGTCTCTCTACGAGCAGTACTTC.